The clone carrying this T cell receptor (beta chain) has only a few counts. What it binds is unknown. In alopecia areata patients, both lesional scalp punch biopsies and peripheral blood were collected. The researchers isolated CD4+ and CD8+ T cells from PBMCs by sorting. These data are taken from a study of CD8+ T cells in alopecia areata. Points from the study as a whole: Greater clonality was observed in lesional scalp samples, especially alopecia totalis/universalis, versus normal scalp. Unlike in mice, where it was clearer, TCR sharing across patients was less clear, possibly HLA-related.

It was cDNA, reverse transcribed from extracted RNA, that served as the sequencing template. The table came from immunoSEQ multiplex PCR; TCRdb's copy has only in-frame clones and leaves some out. The sample consists of about 64,000 clones, about 44% of them appearing once. CDR3 length: 14 amino acids. The ends lost 3 bases at V and 8 bases at J; junction bases unmatched: 4. Germline V gene sequence: CDR1 SEHNR, CDR2 FQNEAQ (reference sequence). The chain is built from TRBV7-9 and TRBJ2-1, with 10 bases fitting TRBD2. The clonotype originates from a human donor with alopecia areata. Sequenced material: NKG2D-low CD8+ T cells sorted from blood. CDR3 sequence: CASSFGTSADEQFF. CDR3 nucleotides: TGTGCCAGCAGCTTCGGGACTAGCGCAGATGAGCAGTTCTTC.